What follows are 30 T cell receptor beta chains derived from one specimen sequenced in a study of cytomegalovirus exposure and HLA in healthy donors. This table comes from immunoSEQ multiplex PCR, and its TCRdb copy is limited to in-frame clones, with some not included. The sample shows roughly 68,000 clones, just over 95% of them seen only once. Input material: PBMCs. The receptor set was obtained from a woman aged 18-29 years in good health and CMV-seropositive.

The chain couples TRBV6-4 to TRBJ2-2; D possibly corresponds to TRBD1 (5 bases). Germline values: CDR1 MRHNA, CDR2 SNTAGT. The germline V and J ends were trimmed by 5 bases and 1 base, with 5 bases remaining between them. There are 13 residues in the CDR3. Here the CDR3 reads CASSTGNTGELFF. As DNA, the CDR3 is TGTGCCAGCAGTACAGGGAACACCGGGGAGCTGTTTTTT.

This sequence joins TRBV5-4 and TRBJ2-7; TRBD2 might be the D (6 bases). This CDR3 has 16 amino acids. Germline-derived CDR1 and CDR2 are SGHNT and YYREEE (reference sequence). Between the trimmed V and J ends, which lost 4 bases and 0 bases, there was a span of 17 bases. This CDR3 is CASSQDWPGVSYEQYF. The CDR3 bases are TGTGCCAGCAGCCAAGATTGGCCGGGAGTCTCCTACGAGCAGTACTTC.

The chain combines TRBV14 with TRBJ2-7; TRBD2 aligns across 16 bases. Germline loops: CDR1 SGHDN, CDR2 FVKESK. The CDR3 spans 17 residues. Trimming cost V 1 base and J 6 bases; bases outside gene matches: 6. The CDR3 loop is CASSQVGLAGGPGEQYF. The CDR3 DNA follows: TGTGCCAGCAGCCAAGTGGGACTAGCGGGAGGGCCGGGCGAGCAGTACTTC.

The chain recombines TRBV18 with TRBJ2-7; 7 bases are shared with TRBD1. The CDR3 length is 12 residues. CDR1 and CDR2 (germline): KGHSH, LQKENI. The V and J ends lost 3 bases and 6 bases, in that order; junction bases with no gene match: 2. CDR3 amino acids: CASSPGQSEQYF. The CDR3 DNA reads TGTGCCAGCTCACCGGGACAGAGCGAGCAGTACTTC.

The chain carries TRBV2 and TRBJ2-1, with D maybe TRBD1 (6 bases). Trimming removed 8 bases from V and 4 bases from J, with 12 bases in between. The length of the CDR3 is 13 residues. Germline CDR1 and CDR2: SNHLY and FYNNEI. The CDR3 DNA reads as TGTGCCAGCCGCACTGGACAGTACAATGAGCAGTTCTTC. Residues: CASRTGQYNEQFF.

This chain links TRBV11-2 with TRBJ2-3; tentatively, D is TRBD2 (6 bases). Trimming pared 3 bases from V and 0 bases from J, leaving 10 bases between. Germline V gene sequence: CDR1 SGHAT, CDR2 FQNNGV. The CDR3 consists of 15 residues. The DNA for the CDR3 is TGTGCCAGCAGCTTTAGCGGAGTGAGCACAGATACGCAGTATTTT. Its translation is CASSFSGVSTDTQYF.

The chain carries TRBV5-1 and TRBJ1-2; TRBD1 matches at 7 bases. This CDR3 region has 13 residues. Germline V gene data show CDR1 as SGHRS and CDR2 as YFSETQ. This CDR3 is CATRGRLDYGYTF. The CDR3 region has the DNA TGCGCTACCAGGGGGAGGTTGGACTATGGCTACACCTTC.

For the CDR3, the DNA is TGTGCCAGCAGGCTACACTATGGCTACACCTTC. It translates to CASRLHYGYTF. The chain employs TRBV5-6 and TRBJ1-2; D is ambiguous. The CDR3 covers 11 residues. CDR1 SGHDT and CDR2 YYEEEE come from the germline V gene. V lost 5 bases, J lost 3 bases, and 5 bases lay in between.

The table lists this clone with a count of one. This chain links TRBV27 with TRBJ1-2, with 8 bases lining up with TRBD1. The CDR3 loop spans 13 amino acids. CDR1 and CDR2 (germline): MNHEY, SMNVEV (reference sequence). With V trimmed by 5 bases and J by 7 bases, 6 bases remained unmatched. The CDR3 DNA sequence: TGTGCCAGCAGTCGGACAGGGAATGGTGGCTACACCTTC. Protein product: CASSRTGNGGYTF.

The chain is built from TRBV6-6 and TRBJ1-1, with D hard to call. This CDR3 is built from 13 residues. Germline CDR1 and CDR2: MNHNY and SVGAGI (reference sequence). The V gene lost 7 bases and the J gene lost 1 base, with 10 bases spanning the gap. The CDR3: CASTKTENTEAFF. The CDR3 DNA follows: TGTGCCAGCACCAAAACAGAGAACACTGAAGCTTTCTTT.

V is TRBV19 and J is TRBJ2-3; no clear D. In germline, CDR1 is LNHDA, CDR2 SQIVND (reference sequence). V dropped 7 bases and J dropped 5 bases, with 7 bases sitting between them. The CDR3 has 11 amino acids. The CDR3 protein is CASTSRDTQYF. Here the CDR3 DNA reads TGTGCCAGTACCTCCAGAGATACGCAGTATTTT.

This clone was recorded only once. The chain combines TRBV20-1 with TRBJ2-5, with D uncertain. The CDR3 has 11 amino acids. Germline CDR1 DFQATT, CDR2 SNEGSKA (reference sequence). V was trimmed by 4 bases and J by 4 bases, leaving 7 bases between them. In DNA form, the CDR3 reads TGCAGTGCTATCACTTCAGAGACCCAGTACTTC. This codes for CSAITSETQYF.

The chain uses TRBV9 and TRBJ2-1; D ambiguous. Per the germline V gene, CDR1 is SGDLS and CDR2 is YYNGEE. The CDR3 is made up of 16 amino acids. V lost 0 bases and J 3 bases, leaving 13 bases between the germline ends. CDR3 loop: CASSVDPEVIYNEQFF. CDR3 bases: TGTGCCAGCAGCGTAGACCCCGAGGTCATCTACAATGAGCAGTTCTTC. Together with reference TRBV9 and TRBJ2-1, the CDR3 gives the full variable domain: DSGVTQTPKHLITATGQRVTLRCSPRSGDLSVYWYQQSLDQGLQFLIQYYNGEERAKGNILERFSAQQFPDLHSELNLSSLELGDSALYFCASSVDPEVIYNEQFFGPGTRLTVL.

In its sample, this clone was seen a few times. V and J are TRBV30 and TRBJ2-7; possibly TRBD2 for D (6 bases). Germline CDR1 and CDR2: GTSNPN and SVGIG (reference sequence). Trimming removed 4 bases from V and 2 bases from J, with 15 bases in between. The CDR3 is 14 amino acids. Written as DNA, the CDR3 is TGTGCCTGGACCCTAGGAGGGAGGACCTACGAGCAGTACTTC. Translated, it gives CAWTLGGRTYEQYF.

This clone was seen once. The chain carries TRBV27 and TRBJ2-3; 7 bases agree with TRBD2. Germline-derived CDR1 and CDR2 are MNHEY and SMNVEV (reference sequence). Trimming removed 5 bases from V and 0 bases from J; junction bases left unmatched: 8. The CDR3 totals 16 residues. CDR3 protein: CASSLPGTISTDTQYF. The CDR3 nucleotides read TGTGCCAGCAGTCTACCCGGGACTATAAGCACAGATACGCAGTATTTT.

The chain employs TRBV19 and TRBJ2-1; TRBD2 aligns across 10 bases. This CDR3 comprises 17 residues. Losses at the gene ends were 3 bases for V and 3 bases for J; bases not matched to a gene: 8. The V gene's germline CDR1 is LNHDA and CDR2 SQIVND (reference sequence). The CDR3 loop is CASSIRATSGNYNEQFF. DNA for the CDR3: TGTGCCAGTAGTATTCGGGCAACTAGCGGGAACTACAATGAGCAGTTCTTC.

The gene calls are TRBV11-3 and TRBJ2-7; the D gene is possibly TRBD2 (6 bases). Germline V gene data show CDR1 as SGHNT and CDR2 as YENEEA. V lost 3 bases and J lost 0, with 9 bases in between. The CDR3 length is 14 residues. DNA of the CDR3: TGTGCCAGCAGCTTCTCGCGGGGCTCCTACGAGCAGTACTTC. Translation: CASSFSRGSYEQYF. Full variable domain (rest looked up from reference TRBV11-3 and TRBJ2-7): EAGVVQSPRYKIIEKKQPVAFWCNPISGHNTLYWYLQNLGQGPELLIRYENEEAVDDSQLPKDRFSAERLKGVDSTLKIQPAELGDSAVYLCASSFSRGSYEQYFGPGTRLTVT.

V is TRBV28 and J is TRBJ2-7; TRBD1 matches 9 bases. The ends lost 5 bases at V and 3 bases at J; junction bases unmatched: 14. CDR1 MDHEN and CDR2 SYDVKM come from the germline V gene. The CDR3 runs 17 residues. CDR3 nucleotide sequence: TGTGCCAGCAGTCGTCCCGGGACAGGGAAACTTCGCTACGAGCAGTACTTC. This sequence encodes CASSRPGTGKLRYEQYF.

The rearrangement joins TRBV4-3 to TRBJ2-1; 7 bases align to TRBD2. The CDR3 is 15 amino acids. The ends lost 0 bases at V and 6 bases at J; junction bases unmatched: 5. Germline V gene data show CDR1 as LGHNA and CDR2 as YSLEER. As DNA, the CDR3 is TGCGCCAGCAGCCAAGAGGCGGGAGTTGGCAATGAGCAGTTCTTC. It yields the protein CASSQEAGVGNEQFF.

The CDR3 DNA sequence: TGTGCCAGCAGAAAAGGGACAGCGAATCAGCCCCAGCATTTT. Encoded protein: CASRKGTANQPQHF. The rearrangement uses TRBV2 and TRBJ1-5, with 7 bases lining up with TRBD1. The CDR3 loop spans 14 amino acids. V lost 6 bases, J lost 4 bases, and 6 bases stayed unmatched. Germline-derived CDR1 and CDR2 are SNHLY and FYNNEI.

The chain employs TRBV6-6 and TRBJ2-2, with D perhaps matching TRBD1 (6 bases). The CDR3 is 13 residues long. V was trimmed by 5 bases and J by 5 bases, leaving 9 bases between them. CDR1 and CDR2 (germline): MNHNY, SVGAGI (reference sequence). The CDR3 DNA follows: TGTGCCAGCAGTCCACAGGGAACCGGGGAGCTGTTTTTT. Translating it yields CASSPQGTGELFF.

The chain employs TRBV2 and TRBJ1-1; a weak D match, TRBD1 (5 bases). Germline-derived CDR1 and CDR2 are SNHLY and FYNNEI. The CDR3 loop spans 15 amino acids. V was pared by 0 bases and J by 1 base, with 9 bases between. CDR3 residues: CASSEALQGNTEAFF. The CDR3 DNA reads TGTGCCAGCAGTGAAGCGCTTCAGGGGAACACTGAAGCTTTCTTT.

The sample holds a few counts of this clone. J is TRBJ1-2 and V is TRBV15; D is uncertain. The germline V and J ends were trimmed by 4 bases and 1 base, with 13 bases remaining between them. CDR3 length: 15 residues. Germline V gene lookup returns CDR1 LNHNV and CDR2 YYDKDF (reference sequence). Written as DNA, the CDR3 is TGTGCCACCAGCAACCCTCAAGCCGGTAACTATGGCTACACCTTC. Amino acid sequence: CATSNPQAGNYGYTF.

This chain uses TRBV6-1 with TRBJ1-4; 9 bases agree with TRBD1. With V trimmed by 9 bases and J by 2 bases, 4 bases remained unmatched. This CDR3 has 14 residues. CDR1 and CDR2 from the germline V gene are MNHNS and SASEGT. CDR3 sequence reads: CASRDRGTNEKLFF. The DNA of the CDR3 is TGTGCCAGTCGAGACAGGGGGACTAATGAAAAACTGTTTTTT.

This rearrangement joins TRBV28 to TRBJ2-7; 9 nucleotides agree with TRBD1. Germline CDR1 and CDR2: MDHEN and SYDVKM. Unmatched junction bases numbered 5, after V lost 5 bases and J lost 3 bases. This CDR3 has 14 residues. DNA of the CDR3: TGTGCCAGCAGTCAGACAGGGGGTGTCTACGAGCAGTACTTC. Protein product: CASSQTGGVYEQYF.

The chain employs TRBV19 and TRBJ2-5; 8 bases align to TRBD1. Germline V gene lookup returns CDR1 LNHDA and CDR2 SQIVND (reference sequence). The CDR3 is made up of 14 amino acids. J gave up 5 bases and V 3 bases, and 5 bases lay outside the gene matches. Here the CDR3 reads CASSMSGGWETQYF. CDR3 in DNA: TGTGCCAGTAGTATGTCAGGGGGCTGGGAGACCCAGTACTTC.

This chain connects TRBV19 to TRBJ1-1; D possibly corresponds to TRBD1 (5 bases). The germline gives CDR1 LNHDA, CDR2 SQIVND (reference sequence). The V and J ends lost 9 bases and 7 bases respectively, with 18 bases between them. The CDR3 is 13 amino acids. The CDR3 protein is CASLTPDSREAFF. The DNA for the CDR3 is TGTGCCAGCCTCACACCAGACAGTCGTGAAGCTTTCTTT.

This rearrangement joins TRBV28 to TRBJ1-4, with D maybe TRBD1 (6 bases). The CDR3 is 14 residues long. Trimming pared 5 bases from V and 0 bases from J, leaving 7 bases between. The germline CDR1 and CDR2 sequences are MDHEN and SYDVKM. The CDR3 region is CASSRTATNEKLFF. CDR3 DNA sequence: TGTGCCAGCAGTCGGACAGCAACTAATGAAAAACTGTTTTTT.

V is TRBV30 and J is TRBJ1-1; D gene ambiguous. The CDR3 contains 13 residues. CDR1 GTSNPN and CDR2 SVGIG come from the germline V gene (reference sequence). The ends were cut back, 3 bases at V and 1 base at J, with 9 bases in the middle. The CDR3 loop is CAWRLERNTEAFF. CDR3 in DNA: TGTGCCTGGAGACTGGAGCGGAACACTGAAGCTTTCTTT.

V gene TRBV30 combines with J gene TRBJ1-2, with D maybe TRBD1 (6 bases). Germline V gene lookup returns CDR1 GTSNPN and CDR2 SVGIG (reference sequence). The CDR3 runs to 11 residues. Deletions cut 1 base from V and 6 bases from J, with 6 bases between. CDR3 protein: CAWSEGDGYTF. Written as DNA, the CDR3 is TGTGCCTGGAGTGAGGGGGATGGCTACACCTTC. Full variable domain (outside the CDR3, taken from reference TRBV30 and TRBJ1-2): SQTIHQWPATLVQPVGSPLSLECTVEGTSNPNLYWYRQAAGRGLQLLFYSVGIGQISSEVPQNLSASRPQDRQFILSSKKLLLSDSGFYLCAWSEGDGYTFGSGTRLTVV.